The 5 T cell receptor beta chains below come from one sample, sequenced in a study of CD8 T cells in ankylosing spondylitis. Study-wide findings and caveats: Made up of about eight highly homologous variants, a TCR beta motif appeared characteristic of ankylosing spondylitis blood.

Each CDR3 protein is one row after TCRdb ran MiXCR on the 5' RACE reads. The sample holds roughly 350,000 distinct CDR3 sequences, 7% to 9% seen once. These receptors lack a known antigen. Sequencing used blood, either unsorted or a sorted T cell fraction (not recorded which). All receptors come from a male donor with ankylosing spondylitis.

In this sample, this clonotype turned up a few times. The chain carries TRBV28 and TRBJ1-4, with 8 bases lining up with TRBD1. Germline CDR1 and CDR2: MDHEN and SYDVKM. J lost 8 bases, V lost 5 bases, and 10 bases had no gene match. The CDR3 consists of 15 residues. CDR3 amino acids: CASSTRQGAREKLFF. The CDR3 bases are TGTGCCAGCAGTACTCGCCAGGGGGCTAGGGAAAAACTGTTTTTT. Using reference TRBV28 and TRBJ1-4 for the parts outside the CDR3, the full variable domain is DVKVTQSSRYLVKRTGEKVFLECVQDMDHENMFWYRQDPGLGLRLIYFSYDVKMKEKGDIPEGYSVSREKKERFSLILESASTNQTSMYLCASSTRQGAREKLFFGSGTQLSVL.

This clonotype was found many times. The V gene is TRBV7-9, the J gene TRBJ2-7; TRBD2 aligns across 9 bases. V dropped 1 base and J dropped 4; count of bases not matched to a gene: 2. This CDR3 contains 14 residues. Per the germline V gene, CDR1 is SEHNR and CDR2 is FQNEAQ (reference sequence). The CDR3 DNA sequence: TGTGCCAGCAGCTTAGTGCTAGCGGGGTACGAGCAGTACTTC. Amino acid sequence: CASSLVLAGYEQYF.

Here the CDR3 reads CSARGVTSPIQETQYF. The CDR3 region has the DNA TGCAGTGCTAGAGGGGTTACCTCCCCTATTCAAGAGACCCAGTACTTC. The chain carries TRBV20-1 and TRBJ2-5, with no clear D. V dropped 1 base and J dropped 2 bases, with 17 bases sitting between them. The CDR3 loop spans 16 amino acids. Germline V gives CDR1 DFQATT, CDR2 SNEGSKA (reference sequence).

This clonotype was counted at least ten times. The chain is built from TRBV3-1 and TRBJ2-3, with unresolved D. The CDR3 has 13 residues. Germline V gene lookup returns CDR1 LGHDT and CDR2 YNNKEL (reference sequence). V lost 1 base and J 3 bases, leaving 5 bases between the germline ends. The CDR3 coding sequence is TGTGCCAGCAGCCAAGCCGGGACAGATACGCAGTATTTT. Protein sequence: CASSQAGTDTQYF.

This clonotype has a count of ten or more. The chain employs TRBV19 and TRBJ2-7; the D is unclear. V shed 3 bases and J shed 0 bases, with 9 bases lying between them. The CDR3 has 14 amino acids. The germline V gene has CDR1 LNHDA and CDR2 SQIVND (reference sequence). The CDR3 DNA reads as TGTGCCAGTAGTATCGCTCAAAACTCCTACGAGCAGTACTTC. It codes for CASSIAQNSYEQYF.